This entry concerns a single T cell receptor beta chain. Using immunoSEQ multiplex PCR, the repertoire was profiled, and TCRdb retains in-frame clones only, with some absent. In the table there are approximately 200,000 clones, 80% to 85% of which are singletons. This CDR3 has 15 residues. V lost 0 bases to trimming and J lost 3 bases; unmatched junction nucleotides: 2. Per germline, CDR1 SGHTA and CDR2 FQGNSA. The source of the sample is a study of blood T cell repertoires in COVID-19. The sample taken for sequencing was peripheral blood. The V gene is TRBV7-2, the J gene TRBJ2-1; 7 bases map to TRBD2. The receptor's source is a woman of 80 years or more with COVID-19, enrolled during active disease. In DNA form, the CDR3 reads TGTGCCAGCAGCTTAGCTCGCGGGGGCTACAATGAGCAGTTCTTC. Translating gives CASSLARGGYNEQFF.